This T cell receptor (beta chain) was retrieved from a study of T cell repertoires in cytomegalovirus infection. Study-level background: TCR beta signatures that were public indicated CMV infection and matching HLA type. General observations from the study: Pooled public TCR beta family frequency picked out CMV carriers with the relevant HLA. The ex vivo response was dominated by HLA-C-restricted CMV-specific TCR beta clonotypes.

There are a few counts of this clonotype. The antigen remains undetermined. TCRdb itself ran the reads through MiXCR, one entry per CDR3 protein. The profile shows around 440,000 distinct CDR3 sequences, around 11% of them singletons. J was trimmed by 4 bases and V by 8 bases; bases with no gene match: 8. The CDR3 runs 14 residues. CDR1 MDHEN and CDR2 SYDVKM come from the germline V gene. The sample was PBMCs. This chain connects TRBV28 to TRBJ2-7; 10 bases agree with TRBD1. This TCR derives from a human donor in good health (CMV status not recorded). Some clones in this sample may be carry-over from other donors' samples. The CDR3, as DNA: TGTGCCAGCCGGGGCGGGACAGGGGCATACGAGCAGTACTTC. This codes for CASRGGTGAYEQYF.